These 28 T cell receptor beta chains came from one sample sequenced in a study of blood T cells in healthy people across ages. Together with a sample-barcoded 5' primer, a J-beta primer mix was included in a second PCR lasting roughly 6 to 12 cycles. From the 5' RACE reads, TCRdb called clonotypes with MiXCR, one entry per CDR3 protein. The profile shows hundreds of thousands of distinct CDR3 sequences, 40% to 60% of them singletons. The sample was blood. The receptors come from a man in his thirties or forties in good health.

This rearrangement joins TRBV5-1 to TRBJ1-2, with D uncertain. Between the trimmed V and J ends, which lost 0 bases and 7 bases, there was a span of 13 bases. The CDR3 runs 14 residues. Germline V gives CDR1 SGHRS, CDR2 YFSETQ. The CDR3, as DNA: TGCGCCAGCAGCTTGGACGAATTCTTTGGTGGCTACACCTTC. This sequence encodes CASSLDEFFGGYTF.

With regard to this clonotype: A read error may be the cause here, since a much bigger clone is one base away. The chain has TRBV4-2 and TRBJ2-7, with 10 bases identical to TRBD2. Germline CDR1 LGHNA, CDR2 YNFKEQ. The CDR3 spans 16 residues. CDR3 sequence: CASGQDGTSASYEQYF. Written as DNA, the CDR3 is TGTGCCAGCGGCCAAGATGGGACTAGCGCTTCCTACGAGCAGTACTTC.

The sample holds one count of this clonotype. The chain joins TRBV20-1 to TRBJ1-5; D is ambiguous. Trimming cost V 2 bases and J 3 bases, with 8 bases left between them. This CDR3 contains 13 residues. Looked up from germline, CDR1 is DFQATT and CDR2 is SNEGSKA (reference sequence). In DNA, the CDR3 is TGCAGTGCTAGAACGGTACCCAATCAGCCCCAGCATTTT. The encoded protein is CSARTVPNQPQHF.

This clonotype occurred a few times. The gene calls are TRBV20-1 and TRBJ2-2; 10 positions match TRBD1. V lost 6 bases and J lost 2; bases outside the gene matches: 3. The CDR3 is 14 amino acids. Germline-derived CDR1 and CDR2 are DFQATT and SNEGSKA (reference sequence). CDR3 DNA sequence: TGCAGTGCGGGACAGGGGACAAACACCGGGGAGCTGTTTTTT. Amino acids: CSAGQGTNTGELFF.

This clonotype was observed a single time. The genes are TRBV12-3 or TRBV12-4 and TRBJ2-1; a possible D gene is TRBD1 (6 bases). The CDR3 consists of 15 residues. The ends were cut back, 3 bases at V and 5 bases at J, with 14 bases in the middle. CDR3 DNA sequence: TGTGCCAGCAGTTTTGGGCAGGGGCGGCACAATGAGCAGTTCTTC. This gives the protein CASSFGQGRHNEQFF.

The chain joins TRBV4-3 to TRBJ2-4, with TRBD1 matching 8 bases. The CDR3 consists of 16 residues. Germline V lookup: CDR1 LGHNA, CDR2 YSLEER. V trimming: 0 bases; J trimming: 9 bases; junction bases outside the gene matches: 10. The CDR3 region has the DNA TGCGCCAGCAGCCAAGACTGGGCAGGGGGCCTTGGCATTCAGTACTTC. Its translation: CASSQDWAGGLGIQYF.

This clonotype has just a few counts. The V call is TRBV6-5, the J call TRBJ1-1; D remains unclear. The ends were cut back, 5 bases at V and 5 bases at J, with 6 bases in the middle. In germline, CDR1 is MNHEY, CDR2 SVGAGI. There are 11 residues in the CDR3. The CDR3 sequence is CASSGWTEAFF. DNA for the CDR3: TGTGCCAGCAGTGGGTGGACTGAAGCTTTCTTT.

The CDR3 nucleotides read TGTGCCAGCAGCCCTACTCCCTATTTGAGGGGGCGAGAGACCCAGTACTTC. It codes for CASSPTPYLRGRETQYF. The V gene is TRBV7-2, the J gene TRBJ2-5, with 7 bases matching TRBD1. With V trimmed by 5 bases and J by 4 bases, 16 bases remained unmatched. CDR3 length: 17 amino acids. In germline, CDR1 is SGHTA, CDR2 FQGNSA.

This clonotype was seen repeatedly, ten times or more. The chain recombines TRBV12-3 or TRBV12-4 with TRBJ1-2; D is unresolved. The CDR3 has 15 residues. Trimming removed 6 bases from V and 1 base from J, with 15 bases in between. The DNA of the CDR3 is TGTGCCAGCAGCCAAAACTCCGTCAGTAACTATGGCTACACCTTC. Amino acids: CASSQNSVSNYGYTF.

CDR3 coding DNA: TGTGCCAGCAGTCCGACGGTTCCGGGTAATGAAAAACTGTTTTTT. Translation gives CASSPTVPGNEKLFF. This chain uses TRBV12-3 or TRBV12-4 with TRBJ1-4; the D is unclear. There are 15 residues in the CDR3. Trimming pared 5 bases from V and 4 bases from J, leaving 14 bases between.

The rearrangement links TRBV20-1 to TRBJ2-4, with D maybe TRBD2 (5 bases). V dropped 1 base and J dropped 4 bases, with 17 bases sitting between them. The length of the CDR3 is 16 residues. CDR1 and CDR2 (germline): DFQATT, SNEGSKA (reference sequence). The CDR3 DNA reads TGCAGTGCTAGAGGAGGTCGGGGATGGAGTAAAAACATTCAGTACTTC. Protein sequence: CSARGGRGWSKNIQYF.

The J gene is TRBJ2-7, the V gene TRBV7-9; the D gene is possibly TRBD2 (7 bases). Trimming stripped 4 bases from V and 3 bases from J, with 16 bases between. Germline V gene lookup returns CDR1 SEHNR and CDR2 FQNEAQ (reference sequence). The CDR3 runs to 15 residues. CDR3 region: CASSSGGPALYEQYF. CDR3 sequence (DNA): TGTGCCAGCAGCTCCGGGGGGCCAGCTCTCTACGAGCAGTACTTC.

The chain carries TRBV7-8 and TRBJ2-5, with 9 bases aligning to TRBD1. Losses at the gene ends were 5 bases for V and 11 bases for J; bases not matched to a gene: 15. CDR3 length: 15 residues. The germline V gene has CDR1 SGHVS and CDR2 FQNEAQ. CDR3 in amino acids: CASSPETGGYFEQYF. DNA of the CDR3: TGTGCCAGCAGCCCGGAAACAGGGGGCTATTTTGAGCAGTACTTC.

J is TRBJ2-3 and V is TRBV20-1, with TRBD2 matching over 9 bases. Germline V CDR1 and CDR2: DFQATT, SNEGSKA (reference sequence). V lost 5 bases to trimming and J lost 4 bases; unmatched junction nucleotides: 7. This CDR3 contains 14 residues. CDR3 sequence: CSAAMTSGADTQYF. The DNA of the CDR3 is TGCAGTGCTGCGATGACTAGCGGTGCAGATACGCAGTATTTT.

V usage is TRBV20-1 and J usage is TRBJ2-3; either TRBD1 or TRBD2 may fit D (6 bases each). The CDR3 loop spans 16 amino acids. V lost 3 bases to trimming and J lost 0 bases, with 16 bases between them. Germline assignment: CDR1 DFQATT and CDR2 SNEGSKA (reference sequence). For the CDR3, the DNA is TGCAGTGCTAGGCCTCTTCAGGGGACTAGCACAGATACGCAGTATTTT. Translating gives CSARPLQGTSTDTQYF.

The chain couples TRBV20-1 to TRBJ1-2, with D unclear. The CDR3 is 13 residues long. Germline-derived CDR1 and CDR2 are DFQATT and SNEGSKA (reference sequence). The V end lost 0 bases, the J end lost 4 bases, and 9 bases lay between the germline ends. For the CDR3, the DNA is TGCAGTGCTAGAGATCCGAATAGCTATGGCTACACCTTC. Its translation is CSARDPNSYGYTF.

This chain connects TRBV3-1 to TRBJ2-5, with D unresolved. The J call could be wrong; TRBJ2-7 is a better fit for the DNA end. The CDR3 loop spans 14 amino acids. The germline V gene has CDR1 LGHDT and CDR2 YNNKEL (reference sequence). The DNA for the CDR3 is TGTGCCAGCAGCCAAGACCCCTCCCTCGACGAGCAGTACTTC. Protein product: CASSQDPSLDEQYF.

This clonotype was counted a few times. The rearrangement joins TRBV4-1 to TRBJ1-2, with 7 bases aligning to TRBD1. The CDR3 consists of 16 residues. V lost 3 bases, J lost 0 bases, and 7 bases stayed unmatched. Germline V lookup: CDR1 MGHRA, CDR2 YSYEKL. CDR3 sequence: CASSQAPGGTNYGYTF. The CDR3 DNA is TGCGCCAGCAGCCAGGCCCCAGGGGGAACTAACTATGGCTACACCTTC.

This clonotype occurred a few times. V usage is TRBV20-1 and J usage is TRBJ1-2; a weak D match, TRBD1 (6 bases). CDR3 length: 13 amino acids. The ends were cut back, 5 bases at V and 4 bases at J, with 14 bases in the middle. CDR1 DFQATT and CDR2 SNEGSKA come from the germline V gene (reference sequence). This CDR3 reads CSARFTGFYGYTF. As DNA, the CDR3 is TGCAGTGCTCGGTTTACAGGGTTCTATGGCTACACCTTC.

The rearrangement links TRBV6-5 to TRBJ1-1; 8 bases match TRBD1. Germline V lookup: CDR1 MNHEY, CDR2 SVGAGI. The CDR3 contains 15 residues. Unmatched junction bases numbered 10, after V lost 6 bases and J lost 4 bases. For the CDR3, the DNA is TGTGCCAGCAGAACGGGGTCTACAGGGGGCACTGAAGCTTTCTTT. Amino acid sequence: CASRTGSTGGTEAFF.

This chain joins TRBV6-1 and TRBJ2-5; possibly TRBD1 or TRBD2 for D (6 bases each). Trimming stripped 7 bases from V and 7 bases from J, with 13 bases between. The CDR3 spans 12 residues. CDR1 and CDR2 from the germline V gene are MNHNS and SASEGT. The CDR3 sequence is CASKEGGRTQYF. The CDR3 nucleotides read TGTGCCAGCAAGGAGGGGGGAAGGACCCAGTACTTC.

The CDR3 coding sequence is TGTGCCAGCAGTGTGGACAGGGGCAGCTCCTACAATGAGCAGTTCTTC. Its translation: CASSVDRGSSYNEQFF. This chain uses TRBV25-1 with TRBJ2-1; the match to TRBD1 covers 9 bases. Germline-derived CDR1 and CDR2 are MGHDK and SYGVNS. This CDR3 spans 16 amino acids. J gave up 0 bases and V 4 bases, and 4 bases lay outside the gene matches. The variable domain in full, with the rest retrieved from reference TRBV25-1 and TRBJ2-1, is EADIYQTPRYLVIGTGKKITLECSQTMGHDKMYWYQQDPGMELHLIHYSYGVNSTEKGDLSSESTVSRIRTEHFPLTLESARPSHTSQYLCASSVDRGSSYNEQFFGPGTRLTVL.

The rearrangement joins TRBV19 to TRBJ1-2; TRBD1 might be the D (5 bases). The length of the CDR3 is 14 residues. V was cut by 6 bases and J by 0 bases, with 11 bases left in between. Germline lookup yields CDR1 LNHDA and CDR2 SQIVND (reference sequence). The CDR3 loop is CASSVRQPNYGYTF. Written as DNA, the CDR3 is TGTGCCAGTAGCGTACGACAGCCTAACTATGGCTACACCTTC. The full variable domain, completed using reference TRBV19 and TRBJ1-2, is DGGITQSPKYLFRKEGQNVTLSCEQNLNHDAMYWYRQDPGQGLRLIYYSQIVNDFQKGDIAEGYSVSREKKESFPLTVTSAQKNPTAFYLCASSVRQPNYGYTFGSGTRLTVV.

This clonotype was counted a few times. The chain carries TRBV27 and TRBJ2-3, with D tentatively TRBD1 or TRBD2 (6 bases each). Germline V gene sequence: CDR1 MNHEY, CDR2 SMNVEV (reference sequence). There are 17 residues in the CDR3. Trimming removed 5 bases at V and 2 bases at J, with 20 bases between. CDR3 coding DNA: TGTGCCAGCAGTCCCGACCACGGGGGCCTATCCACAGATACGCAGTATTTT. This sequence encodes CASSPDHGGLSTDTQYF.

There are a few counts of this clonotype. V gene TRBV28 combines with J gene TRBJ2-5; no firm D call. The CDR3 runs to 14 residues. Germline V gene lookup returns CDR1 MDHEN and CDR2 SYDVKM. The V end lost 8 bases, the J end lost 2 bases, and 15 bases lay between the germline ends. CDR3 nucleotides: TGTGCCAGCCTCAGAGGTGGGCTTCAAGAGACCCAGTACTTC. It codes for CASLRGGLQETQYF.

The V call is TRBV6-2 or TRBV6-3, the J call TRBJ1-6, with 7 positions matching TRBD1. Trimming took 6 bases from V and 11 from J; bases not matched to a gene: 4. This CDR3 comprises 12 residues. Germline loops: CDR1 MNHEY, CDR2 SVGEGT. The CDR3 DNA follows: TGTGCCAGCAGGGGACAGTCTACACCCCTCCACTTT. Its protein product is CASRGQSTPLHF.

The genes are TRBV29-1 and TRBJ1-2; 7 bases map to TRBD1. The CDR3 contains 14 residues. J gave up 0 bases and V 6 bases, and 7 bases lay outside the gene matches. Germline CDR1 and CDR2: SQVTM and ANQGSEA. The CDR3 region is CSVGQVLTNYGYTF. CDR3 coding DNA: TGCAGCGTCGGACAGGTCTTAACTAACTATGGCTACACCTTC.

The chain joins TRBV7-2 to TRBJ2-7; a possible D gene is TRBD1 (6 bases). V was trimmed by 1 base and J by 3 bases, leaving 16 bases between them. The V gene's germline CDR1 is SGHTA and CDR2 FQGNSA. This CDR3 is 16 amino acids long. CDR3 residues: CASSLGGQGALYEQYF. The CDR3 nucleotides read TGTGCCAGCAGCTTAGGGGGGCAGGGCGCGCTCTACGAGCAGTACTTC.